The present TCR beta chain was sequenced within a study of CD8 T cells in Susac syndrome. This CDR3 has 15 amino acids. Germline-derived CDR1 and CDR2 are GTSNPN and SVGIG (reference sequence). Trimming took off 0 bases at V and 5 bases at J, with 14 bases between the two ends. RNA was extracted with the RNeasy kit, and a quantity of roughly 0.5 to 1 ug was reverse transcribed using random hexamers. Multiplex immunoSEQ PCR targeted 54 Vbeta and 13 Jbeta TCR beta segments. TCRdb reprocessed the immunoSEQ multiplex PCR reads with MiXCR, giving one entry per CDR3 protein. The sample contains fewer than 200,000 distinct CDR3 sequences, around nine tenths of which appear only once.

Material: CD4+ T cells from PBMCs. The sequence was obtained from a human donor with Susac syndrome. The rearrangement uses TRBV30 and TRBJ2-1, with D possibly TRBD2 on 7 matching bases. In DNA, the CDR3 is TGTGCCTGGAGTGTGGGTGGGGGGGCCCACAATGAGCAGTTCTTC. Its protein is CAWSVGGGAHNEQFF.